These 26 T cell receptor beta chains came from one sample sequenced in a study of CD8+ T cells in alopecia areata. The sequencing template was cDNA reverse transcribed from extracted RNA. Here immunoSEQ multiplex PCR was the method, and the copy in TCRdb shows in-frame clones only, minus some. Of over 200,000 clones listed, around three fifths are singletons. This specimen consisted of CD4+ T cells sorted from blood, obtained at week 0. The receptors stem from a human donor with alopecia areata.

V usage is TRBV4-2 and J usage is TRBJ2-1; weak D call: TRBD2 (5 bases). Deletions cut 4 bases from V and 9 bases from J, with 16 bases between. In germline, CDR1 is LGHNA, CDR2 YNFKEQ. This CDR3 region has 14 residues. The CDR3 nucleotides read TGTGCCAGCAGCCGTGAGGGCAGTTCCACTGAGCAGTTCTTC. It translates to CASSREGSSTEQFF.

The gene calls are TRBV9 and TRBJ2-7; D not resolved. With 0 bases removed from V and 5 bases from J, the gap between germline ends came to 12 bases. The germline V gene has CDR1 SGDLS and CDR2 YYNGEE. This CDR3 contains 14 residues. CDR3 in DNA: TGTGCCAGCAGCGTAGAGAGGAATTCGGACGAGCAGTACTTC. This translates into CASSVERNSDEQYF.

The V and J genes are TRBV29-1 and TRBJ2-3; no firm D call. Germline V gives CDR1 SQVTM, CDR2 ANQGSEA. Trimming took off 4 bases at V and 2 bases at J, with 10 bases between the two ends. The CDR3 loop spans 13 amino acids. The CDR3, as DNA: TGCAGCGTTGGGGCGAGTCCCACAGATACGCAGTATTTT. As protein: CSVGASPTDTQYF.

The chain combines TRBV10-3 with TRBJ2-6; 12 bases are shared with TRBD1. Germline loops: CDR1 ENHRY, CDR2 SYGVKD. The CDR3 runs to 16 residues. V trimming: 10 bases; J trimming: 4 bases; junction bases outside the gene matches: 8. The CDR3, as DNA: TGTGCCACAGGGGGACAGGGGGCTGCGGGGGCCAACGTCCTGACTTTC. Its translation: CATGGQGAAGANVLTF.

The rearrangement links TRBV14 to TRBJ2-7; no clear D. V was cut by 1 base and J by 1 base, with 14 bases left in between. The length of the CDR3 is 16 residues. Looked up from germline, CDR1 is SGHDN and CDR2 is FVKESK. CDR3 coding DNA: TGTGCCAGCAGCCAAGGAAGACAACTTGGGTCCTACGAGCAGTACTTC. It is translated as CASSQGRQLGSYEQYF.

The chain joins TRBV27 to TRBJ2-7, with TRBD2 matching over 10 bases. Germline CDR1 MNHEY, CDR2 SMNVEV (reference sequence). V gave up 0 bases and J gave up 3 bases; unmatched junction bases: 5. This CDR3 is 16 amino acids long. The DNA for the CDR3 is TGTGCCAGCAGTTTATCCCTGCTAGCGGGAGACTACGAGCAGTACTTC. Protein sequence: CASSLSLLAGDYEQYF.

There are a few counts of this clone. This chain connects TRBV5-1 to TRBJ1-1; 7 positions agree with TRBD1. V lost 4 bases and J lost 0; bases outside the gene matches: 3. The CDR3 runs 14 residues. Germline CDR1 is SGHRS and CDR2 is YFSETQ. CDR3: CASSGTVLNTEAFF. The CDR3 DNA sequence: TGCGCCAGCAGCGGGACAGTTCTGAACACTGAAGCTTTCTTT.

This clone appeared a few times. The CDR3 DNA reads as TGTGCCAGCAGCGAGGGGTCCTACGAGCAGTACTTC. Protein sequence: CASSEGSYEQYF. This chain connects TRBV7-8 to TRBJ2-7; the D gene could be TRBD1 or TRBD2 (5 bases each). V was cut by 5 bases and J by 1 base, with 6 bases left in between. The CDR3 extends over 12 amino acids. CDR1 SGHVS and CDR2 FQNEAQ come from the germline V gene.

Notes on this clone: The same CDR3 also results from other DNA sequences found in this sample. V usage is TRBV5-1 and J usage is TRBJ2-1, with TRBD2 matching over 9 bases. Germline CDR1 is SGHRS and CDR2 is YFSETQ. V lost 0 bases, J lost 4 bases, and 2 bases stayed unmatched. The CDR3 contains 15 residues. The CDR3 sequence is CASSLVAGGYNEQFF. The CDR3 DNA is TGCGCCAGCAGCTTGGTGGCGGGAGGGTACAATGAGCAGTTCTTC.

The chain joins TRBV6-1 to TRBJ2-2; D is unresolved. CDR3 length equals 14 residues. CDR1 and CDR2 (germline): MNHNS, SASEGT. Trimming pared 8 bases from V and 4 bases from J, leaving 14 bases between. In DNA, the CDR3 is TGTGCCAGCTGCAAGCGTTCGACCACCGGGGAGCTGTTTTTT. This codes for CASCKRSTTGELFF.

The chain couples TRBV29-1 to TRBJ2-2; perhaps TRBD2 as D (6 bases). V was cut by 4 bases and J by 3 bases, with 15 bases left in between. Looked up from germline, CDR1 is SQVTM and CDR2 is ANQGSEA. The CDR3 length is 15 residues. CDR3 in amino acids: CSVALGGKYTGELFF. CDR3 nucleotides: TGCAGCGTTGCTCTGGGGGGAAAGTACACCGGGGAGCTGTTTTTT.

The V gene is TRBV5-6, the J gene TRBJ2-3; TRBD2 agrees at 14 bases. CDR1 is SGHDT and CDR2 is YYEEEE in the germline V gene. Germline trimming cut 4 bases from V and 5 bases from J; bases unmatched to any gene: 9. This CDR3 contains 17 residues. CDR3 nucleotide sequence: TGTGCCAGCAGCGCCAGCTGGACTAGCGGGGGGATAGATACGCAGTATTTT. Amino acids: CASSASWTSGGIDTQYF.

The chain is built from TRBV5-1 and TRBJ2-5; 7 bases line up with TRBD2. From germline, CDR1 is SGHRS and CDR2 YFSETQ. The CDR3 covers 14 residues. With V trimmed by 1 base and J by 5 bases, 5 bases remained unmatched. The CDR3 nucleotides are TGCGCCAGCAGCTTGACTAGCGTTCCCGAGACCCAGTACTTC. It translates to CASSLTSVPETQYF.

Only a few counts were recorded for this clone. CDR3 DNA: TGTGCCAGCAGCCAAGATCTCGCCGACGAGCAGTACTTC. It specifies CASSQDLADEQYF. The chain employs TRBV14 and TRBJ2-7; D remains unclear. This CDR3 has 13 residues. Trimming cost V 0 bases and J 5 bases, with 8 bases left between them. Germline CDR1 reads SGHDN; CDR2 reads FVKESK.

The chain joins TRBV4-1 to TRBJ2-7; D possibly corresponds to TRBD2 (5 bases). This CDR3 comprises 13 residues. Germline V lookup: CDR1 MGHRA, CDR2 YSYEKL. Trimming removed 2 bases at V and 4 bases at J, with 9 bases between. CDR3 DNA: TGCGCCAGCAGCCAAAATGAGGGATACGAGCAGTACTTC. Translating gives CASSQNEGYEQYF.

The gene calls are TRBV2 and TRBJ2-5; D may be TRBD1 or TRBD2 (6 bases each). From germline, CDR1 is SNHLY and CDR2 FYNNEI. V was clipped by 10 bases and J by 5 bases, with 20 bases between them. The CDR3 covers 14 residues. CDR3 DNA: TGTGCCACCATGGGGGGCGCGGGTCAGGAGACCCAGTACTTC. This encodes CATMGGAGQETQYF.

This chain uses TRBV30 with TRBJ1-2, with no clear D. Germline V gene data show CDR1 as GTSNPN and CDR2 as SVGIG (reference sequence). The V and J ends lost 3 bases and 1 base respectively, with 6 bases between them. CDR3 length: 12 amino acids. The CDR3: CAWSINNYGYTF. The CDR3 coding sequence is TGTGCCTGGAGCATTAATAACTATGGCTACACCTTC. The whole variable domain, remainder taken from reference TRBV30 and TRBJ1-2, is SQTIHQWPATLVQPVGSPLSLECTVEGTSNPNLYWYRQAAGRGLQLLFYSVGIGQISSEVPQNLSASRPQDRQFILSSKKLLLSDSGFYLCAWSINNYGYTFGSGTRLTVV.

This clone was detected a few times. This sequence joins TRBV5-1 and TRBJ1-6; D is possibly TRBD1 (5 bases). Trimming removed 4 bases at V and 4 bases at J, with 12 bases between. The germline V gene has CDR1 SGHRS and CDR2 YFSETQ. The CDR3 is 15 amino acids. For the CDR3, the DNA is TGCGCCAGCAGCCAGGGACCCCTTTATAATTCACCCCTCCACTTT. This translates into CASSQGPLYNSPLHF. The whole variable domain, remainder taken from reference TRBV5-1 and TRBJ1-6, is KAGVTQTPRYLIKTRGQQVTLSCSPISGHRSVSWYQQTPGQGLQFLFEYFSETQRNKGNFPGRFSGRQFSNSRSEMNVSTLELGDSALYLCASSQGPLYNSPLHFGNGTRLTVT.

The chain recombines TRBV14 with TRBJ1-5; no reliable D call. V shed 1 base and J shed 6 bases, with 7 bases lying between them. Germline loops: CDR1 SGHDN, CDR2 FVKESK. This CDR3 comprises 13 residues. The CDR3 here is CASSQGRGQPQHF. CDR3 nucleotide sequence: TGTGCCAGCAGCCAAGGACGGGGTCAGCCCCAGCATTTT.

This clone came up a few times. The chain is built from TRBV6-5 and TRBJ1-6; D might be TRBD1 (6 bases). The V gene lost 5 bases and the J gene lost 5 bases, with 13 bases spanning the gap. This CDR3 is built from 15 residues. The germline gives CDR1 MNHEY, CDR2 SVGAGI. The CDR3 DNA reads as TGTGCCAGCAGTCTCCCGAGGGGGGATAATTCACCCCTCCACTTT. As protein: CASSLPRGDNSPLHF.

There are a few counts of this clone. The V and J genes are TRBV5-1 and TRBJ2-1; unclear D gene. In germline, CDR1 is SGHRS, CDR2 YFSETQ. CDR3 size: 12 residues. Trimming removed 4 bases at V and 7 bases at J, with 9 bases between. The CDR3, as DNA: TGCGCCAGCAGCGTCGTACTAAATGAGCAGTTCTTC. It translates to CASSVVLNEQFF.

This CDR3 is CASSQGGTTDTQYF. The CDR3 coding sequence is TGTGCCAGCAGCCAAGGTGGGACCACAGATACGCAGTATTTT. This chain connects TRBV4-2 to TRBJ2-3; D assignment may be TRBD1 or TRBD2 (5 bases each). The CDR3 contains 14 residues. V was pared by 1 base and J by 2 bases, with 7 bases between. Germline V gene lookup returns CDR1 LGHNA and CDR2 YNFKEQ.

The rearrangement joins TRBV7-9 to TRBJ1-1; no firm D call. Trimming stripped 2 bases from V and 1 base from J, with 8 bases between. Germline CDR1 is SEHNR and CDR2 is FQNEAQ (reference sequence). The CDR3 is 14 amino acids. The CDR3 loop is CASSLFRQNTEAFF. CDR3 nucleotide sequence: TGTGCCAGCAGCTTATTTCGGCAGAACACTGAAGCTTTCTTT.

The J gene is TRBJ1-1, the V gene TRBV6-5; no clear D. V was clipped by 0 bases and J by 0 bases, with 8 bases between them. This CDR3 region has 15 residues. The germline V gene encodes CDR1 MNHEY and CDR2 SVGAGI. The CDR3 protein is CASSYSRVLNTEAFF. The CDR3 bases are TGTGCCAGCAGTTACTCGAGAGTTTTGAACACTGAAGCTTTCTTT.

The chain couples TRBV5-6 to TRBJ2-1, with 8 positions matching TRBD1. Germline trimming cut 2 bases from V and 6 bases from J; bases unmatched to any gene: 1. The CDR3 spans 13 residues. Germline lookup yields CDR1 SGHDT and CDR2 YYEEEE. The CDR3 loop is CASSLDRGNEQFF. The CDR3 DNA sequence: TGTGCCAGCAGCTTAGACAGGGGCAATGAGCAGTTCTTC.

The chain combines TRBV7-9 with TRBJ2-7; D not certain. Germline loops: CDR1 SEHNR, CDR2 FQNEAQ (reference sequence). CDR3 size: 16 residues. V was cut by 5 bases and J by 1 base, with 18 bases left in between. The CDR3 reads CASSPRGSADSYEQYF. The CDR3 DNA is TGTGCCAGCAGCCCCAGAGGATCTGCAGATTCCTACGAGCAGTACTTC.